This TCR beta chain was profiled in a study of blood T cell repertoires in COVID-19. Overall study: T cells, B-cell-depleted T cells, or PBMCs provided the cDNA or gDNA that served as material.

J lost 1 base, V lost 4 bases, and 6 bases had no gene match. Germline CDR1 reads PRHDT; CDR2 reads FYEKMQ (reference sequence). The length of the CDR3 is 17 residues. TCRdb's table, derived via immunoSEQ multiplex PCR, lists solely in-frame clones and lacks some. The table lists about 78,000 clones, around 80% of them singletons. This TCR was recovered from a man between 60 and 70 years old with active or convalescent COVID-19. Sequences were obtained from peripheral blood. This chain joins TRBV13 and TRBJ2-5; 13 bases line up with TRBD2. Here the CDR3 reads CASSSEGLAGPQETQYF. The CDR3 DNA follows: TGTGCCAGCAGCTCAGAGGGACTAGCGGGACCCCAAGAGACCCAGTACTTC.